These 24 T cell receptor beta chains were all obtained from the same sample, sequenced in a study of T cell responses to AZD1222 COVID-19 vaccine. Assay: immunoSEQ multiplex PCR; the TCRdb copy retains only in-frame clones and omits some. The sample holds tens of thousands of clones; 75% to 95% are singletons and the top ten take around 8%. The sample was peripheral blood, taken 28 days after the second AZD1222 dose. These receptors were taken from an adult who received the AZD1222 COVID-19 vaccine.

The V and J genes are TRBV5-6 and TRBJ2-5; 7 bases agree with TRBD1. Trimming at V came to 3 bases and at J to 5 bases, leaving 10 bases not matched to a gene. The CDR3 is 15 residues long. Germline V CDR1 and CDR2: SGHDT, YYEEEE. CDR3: CASSSSGRGLETQYF. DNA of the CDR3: TGTGCCAGCAGCTCTTCAGGTAGGGGGCTGGAGACCCAGTACTTC.

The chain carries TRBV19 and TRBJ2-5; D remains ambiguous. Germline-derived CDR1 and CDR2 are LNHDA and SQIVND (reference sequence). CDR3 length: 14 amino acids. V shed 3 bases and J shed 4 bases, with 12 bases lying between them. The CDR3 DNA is TGTGCCAGTAGTATCGGACCGGCCAGAGAGACCCAGTACTTC. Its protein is CASSIGPARETQYF.

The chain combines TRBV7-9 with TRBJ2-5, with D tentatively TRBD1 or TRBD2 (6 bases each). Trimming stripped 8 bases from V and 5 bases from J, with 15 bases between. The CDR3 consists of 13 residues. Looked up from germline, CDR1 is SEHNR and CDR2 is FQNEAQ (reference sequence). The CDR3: CASGSGGGETQYF. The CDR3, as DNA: TGTGCCAGCGGGTCCGGGGGCGGCGAGACCCAGTACTTC.

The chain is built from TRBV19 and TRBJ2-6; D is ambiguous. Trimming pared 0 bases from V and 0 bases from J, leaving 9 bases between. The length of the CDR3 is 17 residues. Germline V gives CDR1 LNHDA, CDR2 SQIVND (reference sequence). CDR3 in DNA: TGTGCCAGTAGTATAGATGGACGGGCCTCTGGGGCCAACGTCCTGACTTTC. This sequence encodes CASSIDGRASGANVLTF.

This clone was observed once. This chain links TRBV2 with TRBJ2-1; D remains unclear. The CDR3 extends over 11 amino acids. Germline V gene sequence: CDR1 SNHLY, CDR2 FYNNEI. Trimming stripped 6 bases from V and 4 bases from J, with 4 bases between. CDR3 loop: CASRGYNEQFF. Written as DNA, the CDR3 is TGTGCCAGCAGGGGTTACAATGAGCAGTTCTTC.

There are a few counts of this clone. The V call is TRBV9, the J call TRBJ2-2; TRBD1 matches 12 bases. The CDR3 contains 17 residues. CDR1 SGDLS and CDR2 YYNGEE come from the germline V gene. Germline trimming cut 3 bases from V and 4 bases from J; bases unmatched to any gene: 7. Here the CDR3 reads CASSARPGQGATGELFF. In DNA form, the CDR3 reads TGTGCCAGCAGCGCAAGGCCGGGACAGGGGGCCACCGGGGAGCTGTTTTTT.

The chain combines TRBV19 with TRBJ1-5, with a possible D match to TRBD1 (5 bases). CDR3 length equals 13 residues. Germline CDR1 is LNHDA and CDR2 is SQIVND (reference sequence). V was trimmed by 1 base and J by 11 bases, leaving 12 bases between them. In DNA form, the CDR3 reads TGTGCCAGTAGTATAGGCAGGGAGAGGACCCAGCATTTT. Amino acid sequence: CASSIGRERTQHF.

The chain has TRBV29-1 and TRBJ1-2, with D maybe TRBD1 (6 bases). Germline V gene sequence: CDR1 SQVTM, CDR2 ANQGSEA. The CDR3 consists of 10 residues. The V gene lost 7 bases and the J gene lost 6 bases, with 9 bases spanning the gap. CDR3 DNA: TGCAGCGCCAGACAGGATGGCTACACCTTC. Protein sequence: CSARQDGYTF.

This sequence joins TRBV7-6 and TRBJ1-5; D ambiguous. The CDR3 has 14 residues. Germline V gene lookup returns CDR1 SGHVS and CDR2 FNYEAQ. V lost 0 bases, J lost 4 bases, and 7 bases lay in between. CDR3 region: CASSLAGGNQPQHF. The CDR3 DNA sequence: TGTGCCAGCAGCTTAGCGGGCGGAAATCAGCCCCAGCATTTT.

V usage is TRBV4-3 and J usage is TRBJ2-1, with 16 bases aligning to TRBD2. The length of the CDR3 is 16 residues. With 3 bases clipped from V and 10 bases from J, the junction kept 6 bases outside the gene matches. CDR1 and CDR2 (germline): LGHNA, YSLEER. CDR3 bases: TGCGCCAGCAGCCAGGGACTAGCGGGAGGGCCTTGGGAGCAGTTCTTC. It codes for CASSQGLAGGPWEQFF.

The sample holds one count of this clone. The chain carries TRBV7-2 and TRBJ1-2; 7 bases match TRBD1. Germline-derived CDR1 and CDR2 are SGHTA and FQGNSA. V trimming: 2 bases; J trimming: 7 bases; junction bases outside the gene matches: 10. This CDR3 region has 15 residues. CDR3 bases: TGTGCCAGCAGCTTAAGGCAGGGGGTGTTGGTTGGCTACACCTTC. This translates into CASSLRQGVLVGYTF.

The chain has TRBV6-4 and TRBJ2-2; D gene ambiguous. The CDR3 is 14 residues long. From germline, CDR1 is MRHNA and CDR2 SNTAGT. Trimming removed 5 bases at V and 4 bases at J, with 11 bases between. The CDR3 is CASSPDQTTGELFF. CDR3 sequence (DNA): TGTGCCAGCAGTCCTGACCAGACCACCGGGGAGCTGTTTTTT.

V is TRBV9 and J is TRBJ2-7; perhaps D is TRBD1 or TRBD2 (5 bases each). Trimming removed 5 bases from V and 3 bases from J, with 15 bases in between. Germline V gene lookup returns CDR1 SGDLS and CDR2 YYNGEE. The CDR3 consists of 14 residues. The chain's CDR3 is CASSQRGVGYEQYF. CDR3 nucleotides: TGTGCCAGCAGTCAGAGAGGGGTGGGCTACGAGCAGTACTTC.

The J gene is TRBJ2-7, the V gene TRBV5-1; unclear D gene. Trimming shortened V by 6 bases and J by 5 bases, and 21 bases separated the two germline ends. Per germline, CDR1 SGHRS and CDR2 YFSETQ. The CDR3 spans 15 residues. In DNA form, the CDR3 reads TGCGCCAGCAAACTGGATGGGCCCGTGCGTAACGAGCAGTACTTC. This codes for CASKLDGPVRNEQYF.

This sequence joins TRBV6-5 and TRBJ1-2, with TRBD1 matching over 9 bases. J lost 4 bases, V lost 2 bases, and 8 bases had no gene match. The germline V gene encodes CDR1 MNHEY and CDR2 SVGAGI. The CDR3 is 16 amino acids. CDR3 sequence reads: CASSYKGTGLFYGYTF. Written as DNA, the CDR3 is TGTGCCAGCAGTTACAAGGGGACAGGGCTCTTCTATGGCTACACCTTC.

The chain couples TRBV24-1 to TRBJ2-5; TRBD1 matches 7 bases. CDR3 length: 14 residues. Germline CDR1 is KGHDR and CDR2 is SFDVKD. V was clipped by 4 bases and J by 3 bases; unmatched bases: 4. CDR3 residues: CATSDSGTEETQYF. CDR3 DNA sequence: TGTGCCACCAGTGACTCCGGGACAGAAGAGACCCAGTACTTC.

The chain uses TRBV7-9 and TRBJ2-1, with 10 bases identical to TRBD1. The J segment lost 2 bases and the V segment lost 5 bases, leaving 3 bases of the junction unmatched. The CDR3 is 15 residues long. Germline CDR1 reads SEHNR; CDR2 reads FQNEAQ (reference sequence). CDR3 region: CASSRGTGAYNEQFF. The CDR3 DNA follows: TGTGCCAGCAGCCGAGGGACAGGGGCCTACAATGAGCAGTTCTTC. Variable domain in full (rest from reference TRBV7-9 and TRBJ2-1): DTGVSQNPRHKITKRGQNVTFRCDPISEHNRLYWYRQTLGQGPEFLTYFQNEAQLEKSRLLSDRFSAERPKGSFSTLEIQRTEQGDSAMYLCASSRGTGAYNEQFFGPGTRLTVL.

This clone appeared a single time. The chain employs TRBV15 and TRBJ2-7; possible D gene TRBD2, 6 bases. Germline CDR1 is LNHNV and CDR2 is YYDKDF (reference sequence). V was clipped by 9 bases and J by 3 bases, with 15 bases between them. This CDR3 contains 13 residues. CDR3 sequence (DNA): TGTGCCACGGCGTTTGCGGGAAGCTACGAGCAGTACTTC. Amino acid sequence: CATAFAGSYEQYF.

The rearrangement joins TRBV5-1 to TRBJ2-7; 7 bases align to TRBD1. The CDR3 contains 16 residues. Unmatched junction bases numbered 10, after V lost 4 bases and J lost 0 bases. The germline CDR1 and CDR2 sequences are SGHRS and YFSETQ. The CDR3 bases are TGCGCCAGCAGCCTCGACCTGGACAGGTTCTCCTACGAGCAGTACTTC. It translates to CASSLDLDRFSYEQYF. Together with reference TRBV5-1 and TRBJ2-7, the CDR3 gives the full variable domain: KAGVTQTPRYLIKTRGQQVTLSCSPISGHRSVSWYQQTPGQGLQFLFEYFSETQRNKGNFPGRFSGRQFSNSRSEMNVSTLELGDSALYLCASSLDLDRFSYEQYFGPGTRLTVT.

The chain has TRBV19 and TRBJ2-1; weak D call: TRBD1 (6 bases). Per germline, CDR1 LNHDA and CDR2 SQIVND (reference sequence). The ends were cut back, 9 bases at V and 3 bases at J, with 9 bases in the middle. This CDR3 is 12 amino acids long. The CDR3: CASGTLYNEQFF. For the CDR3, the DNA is TGTGCCAGCGGGACACTCTACAATGAGCAGTTCTTC.

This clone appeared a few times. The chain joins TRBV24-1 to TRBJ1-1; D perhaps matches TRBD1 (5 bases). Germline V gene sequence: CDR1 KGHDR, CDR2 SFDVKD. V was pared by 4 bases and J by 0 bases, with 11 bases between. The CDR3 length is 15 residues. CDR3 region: CATSETGGLNTEAFF. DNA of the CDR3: TGTGCCACCAGTGAGACGGGGGGGTTGAACACTGAAGCTTTCTTT.

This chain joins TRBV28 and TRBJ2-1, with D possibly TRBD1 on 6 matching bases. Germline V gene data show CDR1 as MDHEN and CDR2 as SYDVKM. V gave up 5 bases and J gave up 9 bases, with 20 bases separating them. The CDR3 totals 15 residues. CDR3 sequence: CASSRGTRGVFEQFF. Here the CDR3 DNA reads TGTGCCAGCAGTAGGGGGACCCGGGGAGTTTTTGAGCAGTTCTTC.

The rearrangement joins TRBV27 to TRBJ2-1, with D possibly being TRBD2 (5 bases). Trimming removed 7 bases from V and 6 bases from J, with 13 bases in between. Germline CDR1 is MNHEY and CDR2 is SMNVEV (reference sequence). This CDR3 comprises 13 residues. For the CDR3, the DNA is TGTGCCAGCACAGGACTGCCCAGCAATGAGCAGTTCTTC. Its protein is CASTGLPSNEQFF.

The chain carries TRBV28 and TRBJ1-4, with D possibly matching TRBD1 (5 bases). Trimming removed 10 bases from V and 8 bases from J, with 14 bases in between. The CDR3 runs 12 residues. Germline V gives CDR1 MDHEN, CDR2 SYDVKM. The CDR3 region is CATRGVVEKLFF. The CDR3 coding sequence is TGTGCCACCAGAGGGGTTGTAGAAAAACTGTTTTTT.